The 27 T cell receptor beta chains given below trace back to one sample, sequenced in a study of cytomegalovirus exposure and HLA in healthy donors. The PCR contained 60 Vbeta and 13 Jbeta primers. TCRdb's copy holds only in-frame clones and misses some; the assay was immunoSEQ multiplex PCR. This table has 150,000 or so clones, around 80% appearing once. The sample comprised PBMCs. These TCRs come from a man aged 18-30 years in good health and CMV-seropositive.

This rearrangement joins TRBV28 to TRBJ2-3; perhaps TRBD2 as D (5 bases). The CDR3 runs 15 residues. CDR1 and CDR2 (germline): MDHEN, SYDVKM. V was cut by 7 bases and J by 7 bases, with 21 bases left in between. For the CDR3, the DNA is TGTGCCAGCATTTCCATAGCGTATCGAGGATATACGCAGTATTTT. Protein sequence: CASISIAYRGYTQYF.

CDR3 in DNA: TGTGCCAGCAGCCAGGACAGCTTCTCTGGAAACACCATATATTTT. Its translation is CASSQDSFSGNTIYF. V usage is TRBV7-9 and J usage is TRBJ1-3, with TRBD1 as a possible D gene (6 bases). The V and J ends lost 5 bases and 0 bases respectively, with 11 bases between them. This CDR3 region has 15 residues. Per germline, CDR1 SEHNR and CDR2 FQNEAQ (reference sequence).

The rearrangement joins TRBV29-1 to TRBJ2-3; D not resolved. V shed 5 bases and J shed 2 bases, with 5 bases lying between them. CDR3 size: 11 residues. Per the germline V gene, CDR1 is SQVTM and CDR2 is ANQGSEA. CDR3 amino acids: CSVKHTDTQYF. In DNA form, the CDR3 reads TGCAGCGTTAAACACACAGATACGCAGTATTTT.

This rearrangement joins TRBV30 to TRBJ2-7; no reliable D call. Germline CDR1 and CDR2: GTSNPN and SVGIG (reference sequence). The V and J ends lost 1 base and 3 bases respectively, with 10 bases between them. The length of the CDR3 is 13 residues. The CDR3 bases are TGTGCCTGGAGTGCCCGGCGGTTCTACGAGCAGTACTTC. This codes for CAWSARRFYEQYF.

The V and J genes are TRBV5-1 and TRBJ2-7; TRBD1 matches 8 bases. Germline CDR1 reads SGHRS; CDR2 reads YFSETQ. The CDR3 loop spans 14 amino acids. Trimming cost V 0 bases and J 4 bases; bases outside gene matches: 3. This CDR3 reads CASSLGQGAYEQYF. The DNA of the CDR3 is TGCGCCAGCAGCTTGGGGCAGGGGGCATACGAGCAGTACTTC.

The J gene is TRBJ1-2, the V gene TRBV28; D gene uncertain. The V and J ends lost 1 base and 2 bases respectively, with 11 bases between them. The CDR3 covers 15 residues. Germline CDR1 reads MDHEN; CDR2 reads SYDVKM. The CDR3 sequence: CASSLYQTGNYGYTF. CDR3 coding DNA: TGTGCCAGCAGTTTATATCAGACGGGGAACTATGGCTACACCTTC.

This rearrangement joins TRBV29-1 to TRBJ2-5; D perhaps matches TRBD1 (5 bases). Looked up from germline, CDR1 is SQVTM and CDR2 is ANQGSEA. The V end was cut by 0 bases, the J end by 7 bases, with 15 bases between. CDR3 size: 14 residues. The CDR3 DNA follows: TGCAGCGTTGAAGAGCCTGAAAATACAGGGACCCAGTACTTC. It encodes CSVEEPENTGTQYF.

The gene calls are TRBV5-5 and TRBJ1-2, with a weak D call TRBD1 (6 bases). The germline CDR1 and CDR2 sequences are SGHKS and YYEKEE (reference sequence). V was trimmed by 2 bases and J by 10 bases, leaving 9 bases between them. The CDR3 is 11 amino acids. CDR3 region: CASSLQGDYTF. For the CDR3, the DNA is TGTGCCAGCAGCTTACAGGGAGACTACACCTTC.

This chain uses TRBV5-6 with TRBJ2-7; TRBD1 might be the D (6 bases). The CDR3 loop spans 16 amino acids. V lost 4 bases and J 0 bases, leaving 17 bases between the germline ends. Looked up from germline, CDR1 is SGHDT and CDR2 is YYEEEE. The CDR3 nucleotides are TGTGCCAGCAGCCATGGACAGATGCTTAGCTCCTACGAGCAGTACTTC. It is translated as CASSHGQMLSSYEQYF.

The chain employs TRBV25-1 and TRBJ2-7; 8 nucleotides align to TRBD1. Germline V gene sequence: CDR1 MGHDK, CDR2 SYGVNS. With 4 bases clipped from V and 2 bases from J, the junction kept 7 bases outside the gene matches. The CDR3 has 15 residues. The CDR3 DNA reads as TGTGCCAGCAGTGTCCCCGGACAGGGAGCCTACGAGCAGTACTTC. Translated, it gives CASSVPGQGAYEQYF.

In nucleotides, the CDR3 is TGCAGCGCGACAGGGGGACTCTACGAGCAGTACTTC. Encoded protein: CSATGGLYEQYF. V usage is TRBV29-1 and J usage is TRBJ2-7; TRBD1 agrees at 9 bases. Germline V gene data show CDR1 as SQVTM and CDR2 as ANQGSEA. CDR3 length: 12 amino acids. V lost 7 bases, J lost 3 bases, and 4 bases stayed unmatched.

The chain is built from TRBV7-6 and TRBJ2-5, with 7 positions matching TRBD2. With V trimmed by 5 bases and J by 2 bases, 2 bases remained unmatched. The CDR3 runs 13 residues. CDR1 SGHVS and CDR2 FNYEAQ come from the germline V gene. In nucleotides, the CDR3 is TGTGCCAGCAGCCGGGACTATCAAGAGACCCAGTACTTC. Its protein product is CASSRDYQETQYF.

The chain uses TRBV4-1 and TRBJ2-4, with unresolved D. The CDR3 runs to 14 residues. The ends were cut back, 0 bases at V and 7 bases at J, with 10 bases in the middle. Germline V gene sequence: CDR1 MGHRA, CDR2 YSYEKL. CDR3: CASSQDVSSNIQYF. The CDR3 bases are TGCGCCAGCAGCCAAGATGTGAGTTCGAACATTCAGTACTTC.

The chain uses TRBV6-5 and TRBJ2-7; 7 positions match TRBD2. Germline-derived CDR1 and CDR2 are MNHEY and SVGAGI. The junction had 9 bases not matched to a gene; V was cut back by 4 bases and J by 3 bases. The CDR3 extends over 15 amino acids. CDR3 in amino acids: CASSLAIAGLYEQYF. CDR3 DNA sequence: TGTGCCAGCAGTTTAGCGATAGCGGGTCTCTACGAGCAGTACTTC.

The V gene is TRBV6-6, the J gene TRBJ2-7, with 9 bases that match TRBD1. Unmatched junction bases numbered 6, after V lost 0 bases and J lost 6 bases. Per the germline V gene, CDR1 is MNHNY and CDR2 is SVGAGI (reference sequence). The CDR3 has 15 residues. The CDR3 reads CASSYSPGQGSEQYF. The CDR3 DNA is TGTGCCAGCAGTTACTCACCGGGACAGGGTTCCGAGCAGTACTTC.

The chain links TRBV6-5 to TRBJ1-2, with unresolved D. V lost 2 bases and J lost 2, with 6 bases in between. Germline CDR1 reads MNHEY; CDR2 reads SVGAGI. The CDR3 sequence is 13 residues long. This CDR3 is CASSYSENYGYTF. The DNA for the CDR3 is TGTGCCAGCAGTTACAGCGAAAACTATGGCTACACCTTC.

This chain's CDR3 is CASSKVRLERLGNEQFF. The CDR3 DNA follows: TGTGCCAGCAGCAAAGTTAGGTTAGAGAGGTTGGGCAATGAGCAGTTCTTC. The chain recombines TRBV21-1 with TRBJ2-1; TRBD2, as called in the table, went unchecked against the DNA. TRBV21-1 has pseudogene status. This CDR3 has 17 residues.

The genes are TRBV11-2 and TRBJ2-7, with D possibly TRBD1 on 5 matching bases. This CDR3 has 13 residues. V lost 5 bases and J 3 bases, leaving 11 bases between the germline ends. CDR1 and CDR2 from the germline V gene are SGHAT and FQNNGV. CDR3 sequence: CASSTTALYEQYF. The CDR3 DNA reads TGTGCCAGCAGCACGACAGCGCTCTACGAGCAGTACTTC.

This chain connects TRBV9 to TRBJ2-7; D may be TRBD1 (5 bases). Germline V lookup: CDR1 SGDLS, CDR2 YYNGEE. The CDR3 runs to 12 residues. The ends were cut back, 3 bases at V and 3 bases at J, with 7 bases in the middle. The CDR3, as DNA: TGTGCCAGCAGCGACGACAGCTACGAGCAGTACTTC. Translated, it gives CASSDDSYEQYF.

Worth noting for this clone: The identical CDR3 is also encoded by other nucleotide sequences in the sample. The chain recombines TRBV5-1 with TRBJ2-1; 7 nucleotides align to TRBD2. Germline V gives CDR1 SGHRS, CDR2 YFSETQ. V lost 0 bases and J lost 2; bases outside the gene matches: 2. The CDR3 contains 15 residues. This chain's CDR3 is CASSLASGTYNEQFF. The CDR3 bases are TGCGCCAGCAGCTTGGCTAGCGGTACCTACAATGAGCAGTTCTTC.

This chain connects TRBV5-1 to TRBJ2-2; TRBD2 agrees at 9 bases. This CDR3 comprises 15 residues. V lost 2 bases to trimming and J lost 3 bases; unmatched junction nucleotides: 2. Germline V lookup: CDR1 SGHRS, CDR2 YFSETQ. CDR3 DNA: TGCGCCAGCAGCTTTAGCGGGAGTGACACCGGGGAGCTGTTTTTT. It encodes CASSFSGSDTGELFF.

The V gene is TRBV29-1, the J gene TRBJ2-3; 7 bases fit TRBD2. The CDR3 sequence is 13 residues long. Trimming cost V 3 bases and J 4 bases; bases outside gene matches: 4. Germline V lookup: CDR1 SQVTM, CDR2 ANQGSEA. The CDR3 sequence is CSVEATSADTQYF. The CDR3, as DNA: TGCAGCGTTGAGGCTACTAGCGCAGATACGCAGTATTTT.

This clone was seen once. The V gene is TRBV29-1, the J gene TRBJ2-5; possible D gene TRBD2, 6 bases. Gene TRBJ2-7 matches the end of the DNA better, so the J call may be wrong. The CDR3 runs 12 residues. Germline V CDR1 and CDR2: SQVTM, ANQGSEA. The CDR3 coding sequence is TGCAGCGTGGCGGAGGGACCCTACGAGCAGTACTTC. Translation: CSVAEGPYEQYF.

The chain joins TRBV11-2 to TRBJ1-5; D may be TRBD1 (5 bases). Deletions cut 0 bases from V and 8 bases from J, with 20 bases between. Germline V gives CDR1 SGHAT, CDR2 FQNNGV. The CDR3 is 17 amino acids. The CDR3 sequence: CASSLDPGGGGSKPQHF. CDR3 coding DNA: TGTGCCAGCAGCTTAGATCCTGGCGGGGGGGGGAGCAAGCCCCAGCATTTT.

For this clone: The junction departs from germline at one end; a sequencing error may be responsible. This chain uses TRBV7-9 with TRBJ1-2, with a weak D call TRBD1 (5 bases). This CDR3 comprises 11 residues. CDR1 is SEHNR, CDR2 FQNEAQ, per germline (reference sequence). The DNA of the CDR3 is TGTGCCAGCAGCTTATTAGGCGGGGCCGACTTC. It translates to CASSLLGGADF.

This chain joins TRBV5-1 and TRBJ2-7; D is uncertain. V was pared by 3 bases and J by 0 bases, with 10 bases between. This CDR3 comprises 14 residues. Germline assignment: CDR1 SGHRS and CDR2 YFSETQ. CDR3 amino acids: CASSSETSSYEQYF. The DNA for the CDR3 is TGCGCCAGCAGCTCGGAGACGAGCTCCTACGAGCAGTACTTC.

This chain uses TRBV12-5 with TRBJ2-1, with a possible D match to TRBD1 (7 bases). Trimming pared 0 bases from V and 5 bases from J, leaving 14 bases between. Germline CDR1 is LGHNT and CDR2 is FRNRAP. The CDR3 has 16 amino acids. CDR3 loop: CASGLVRGATNNEQFF. As DNA, the CDR3 is TGTGCTAGTGGTTTGGTCAGGGGGGCGACTAACAATGAGCAGTTCTTC.